This T cell receptor (beta chain) was identified during a study of cytomegalovirus exposure and HLA in healthy donors. The study, taken as a whole, reports: Cytomegalovirus-associated TCR beta chains were listed, numbering approximately 150. The classifier, whose performance was assessed in both the original and validation cohorts, reportedly diagnosed cytomegalovirus status with high specificity and sensitivity. Presence/absence analyses assumed roughly uniform sequencing depth across donors, which may not hold.

This CDR3 comprises 11 residues. CDR1 MNHNS and CDR2 SASEGT come from the germline V gene. Both 60 Vbeta primers and 13 Jbeta primers went into the PCR. Clones were sequenced by immunoSEQ multiplex PCR, and TCRdb holds only the in-frame ones, with some missing. Of over 130,000 clones listed, about 60% are singletons. On this clone: Its antigen is unknown. The junction and the germline gene differ at one end; a read error may be behind it.

Though probably carrying unrecorded immune exposures, donors were nominally healthy at sampling. The chain is built from TRBV6-1 and TRBJ2-7, with a possible D match to TRBD2 (5 bases). The material sequenced was PBMCs. This sequence originates from a woman aged 55-70 years in good health and CMV-seropositive. The CDR3 region has the DNA TGTGCCAGCAGTGAGTCCCTGCGGGCGGTATTC. It codes for CASSESLRAVF.